The rows below give T cell receptor beta chains drawn from one sample of a study of response to subunit inactivated influenza vaccine. Each CDR3 protein is one row after TCRdb ran MiXCR on the RT-PCR reads. The repertoire holds 250,000 to 350,000 distinct CDR3 sequences, with roughly 22% as singletons. The specimen was PBMCs from blood, collected 21 months after vaccination. These receptor sequences come from a man in his fifties or sixties who received an inactivated influenza vaccine. Each CDR3 is given with its conserved first and last residue. Fields, in order: D gene, clone size, J gene, V gene, CDR3 protein, CDR3 DNA. The D gene is left open where the match is weak. The size field is filled for only some rows; it gives once, few, many or a size class.

-,few,TRBJ1-2,TRBV5-4,CASSFRHTNYGYTF,TGTGCCAGCAGCTTCAGACACACCAACTATGGCTACACCTTC
TRBD1,many,TRBJ1-2,TRBV4-3,CASSPLPDRSYGYTF,TGCGCCAGCAGCCCCCTCCCGGACAGGTCCTATGGCTACACCTTC
-,-,TRBJ2-1,TRBV3-1,CASSQGVAASLLF,TGTGCCAGCAGCCAAGGGGTAGCGGCTTCCCTCCTCTTC
-,-,TRBJ1-1,TRBV6-5,CASSHGGGTEAFF,TGTGCCAGCAGTCACGGGGGAGGGACTGAAGCTTTCTTT
TRBD2,few,TRBJ2-3,TRBV4-2,CASSQESSGGFEDTQYF,TGTGCCAGCAGCCAAGAGTCCAGCGGGGGCTTTGAAGATACGCAGTATTTT
TRBD1,few,TRBJ1-5,TRBV12-3/TRBV12-4,CASGRGGQGFYQPQHF,TGTGCCAGCGGAAGGGGGGGACAGGGGTTCTATCAGCCCCAGCATTTT
-,few,TRBJ1-1,TRBV5-1,CASSIGTGIRGTEAFF,TGCGCCAGCAGCATCGGGACTGGGATTCGTGGCACTGAAGCTTTCTTT
-,-,TRBJ1-2,TRBV12-3/TRBV12-4,CASSPRRQVDYGYTF,TGTGCCAGCAGCCCCCGTCGTCAGGTTGACTATGGCTACACCTTC
-,-,TRBJ1-1,TRBV24-1,CATSDSQGLSGAFF,TGTGCCACCAGTGATTCCCAAGGGCTTAGCGGAGCTTTCTTT
-,-,TRBJ2-7,TRBV4-1,CASSQEWLGNYEQYF,TGCGCCAGCAGCCAAGAGTGGTTGGGGAATTACGAGCAGTACTTC
-,few,TRBJ1-2,TRBV12-3/TRBV12-4,CASSATASYGYTF,TGTGCCAGCAGCGCGACAGCGTCCTATGGCTACACCTTC
-,-,TRBJ1-5,TRBV19,CASSTEFNQPQHF,TGTGCCAGTAGTACAGAATTTAATCAGCCCCAGCATTTT
-,few,TRBJ1-5,TRBV12-3/TRBV12-4,CASSLQDGNQPQHF,TGTGCCAGCAGTTTACAGGACGGCAATCAGCCCCAGCATTTT
-,-,TRBJ2-1,TRBV11-2,CASSRGPAAHEQFF,TGTGCCAGCAGCCGGGGTCCGGCTGCGCATGAGCAGTTCTTC
-,-,TRBJ2-1,TRBV7-2,CASSLLGLAYNEQFF,TGTGCCAGCAGCTTACTAGGGTTGGCCTACAATGAGCAGTTCTTC
-,few,TRBJ1-4,TRBV20-1,CSASDHNEKLFF,TGCAGTGCTAGCGACCATAATGAAAAACTGTTTTTT
TRBD2,-,TRBJ2-3,TRBV7-6,CASRWGLGKTDTQYF,TGTGCCAGCAGGTGGGGACTAGGAAAAACAGATACGCAGTATTTT
TRBD2,few,TRBJ2-1,TRBV12-3/TRBV12-4,CASSKTSGVSYNEQFF,TGTGCCAGCAGTAAGACTAGCGGGGTCTCCTACAATGAGCAGTTCTTC
-,-,TRBJ1-5,TRBV29-1,CSVGDRSNQPQHF,TGCAGCGTTGGTGATCGGAGCAATCAGCCCCAGCATTTT
-,few,TRBJ2-5,TRBV28,CASSLNSPLTQYF,TGTGCCAGCAGTTTGAACTCTCCCCTGACCCAGTACTTC
-,-,TRBJ1-1,TRBV7-9,CASSPNQYRIEAFF,TGTGCCAGCAGCCCCAATCAATACCGTATTGAAGCTTTCTTT
TRBD1,-,TRBJ2-5,TRBV7-8,CASSIYGTGGSGTQYF,TGTGCCAGCAGCATTTACGGGACAGGGGGCTCGGGGACCCAGTACTTC
TRBD1,many,TRBJ1-5,TRBV20-1,CSASGTADQPQHF,TGCAGTGCTTCCGGGACAGCTGATCAGCCCCAGCATTTT
TRBD2,few,TRBJ2-1,TRBV10-3,CAIMSRLADYNEQFF,TGTGCCATCATGTCCCGACTAGCGGATTACAATGAGCAGTTCTTC
TRBD1,few,TRBJ1-1,TRBV20-1,CSARDPRGHLEAFF,TGCAGTGCTAGAGACCCCAGGGGGCATTTGGAAGCTTTCTTT
TRBD2,many,TRBJ2-5,TRBV29-1,CSVAERGVGETQYF,TGCAGCGTTGCGGAACGGGGGGTCGGAGAGACCCAGTACTTC
-,-,TRBJ2-1,TRBV10-3,CAISERDEYNEQFF,TGTGCCATCAGTGAGCGGGACGAGTACAATGAGCAGTTCTTC
TRBD1,few,TRBJ1-1,TRBV3-1,CASSEGQGLGEAFF,TGTGCCAGCAGCGAAGGACAGGGTTTGGGTGAAGCTTTCTTT
TRBD1,many,TRBJ1-1,TRBV7-9,CASTGTGFTEAFF,TGTGCCAGCACCGGGACAGGGTTCACTGAAGCTTTCTTT
-,few,TRBJ1-6,TRBV6-1,CASRIGTLGDLHF,TGTGCCAGCAGAATAGGGACTCTAGGGGACCTCCACTTT
TRBD1,-,TRBJ2-1,TRBV7-6,CASSLGTGLAYNEQFF,TGTGCCAGCAGCTTAGGGACAGGATTGGCCTACAATGAGCAGTTCTTC
-,few,TRBJ1-5,TRBV6-1,CASSEALGGRSNQPQHF,TGTGCCAGCAGTGAAGCGCTTGGTGGACGGTCCAATCAGCCCCAGCATTTT
-,-,TRBJ1-4,TRBV28,CASMGSGEKLFF,TGTGCCAGCATGGGTAGCGGCGAAAAACTGTTTTTT
-,few,TRBJ2-1,TRBV14,CASSQRSEQFF,TGTGCCAGCAGCCAAAGGAGCGAGCAGTTCTTC
-,-,TRBJ2-1,TRBV20-1,CSATDLSSYNEQFF,TGCAGTGCTACGGACCTGAGCTCCTACAATGAGCAGTTCTTC
-,-,TRBJ2-5,TRBV28,CASRRMGADQETQYF,TGTGCCAGCAGGCGCATGGGAGCGGACCAAGAGACCCAGTACTTC
-,few,TRBJ2-1,TRBV4-3,CASSQDGLGVSYNEQFF,TGCGCCAGCAGCCAAGATGGACTGGGCGTCTCCTACAATGAGCAGTTCTTC
-,few,TRBJ2-2,TRBV6-1,CASRQRGGDTGELFF,TGTGCCAGCAGGCAACGTGGCGGGGACACCGGGGAGCTGTTTTTT
-,-,TRBJ2-2,TRBV12-3/TRBV12-4,CASSLGTVHTGELFF,TGTGCCAGCAGTTTAGGGACGGTTCACACCGGGGAGCTGTTTTTT
-,-,TRBJ2-3,TRBV7-9,CASSSGPISTDTQYF,TGTGCCAGCAGCTCCGGACCGATTAGCACAGATACGCAGTATTTT
TRBD1,few,TRBJ1-4,TRBV27,CASSPTGEEKLFF,TGTGCCAGCAGTCCTACAGGGGAGGAAAAACTGTTTTTT
TRBD1,-,TRBJ2-4,TRBV14,CASSQGQGVLAKNIQYF,TGTGCCAGCAGCCAGGGACAGGGGGTCCTAGCCAAAAACATTCAGTACTTC
-,-,TRBJ1-3,TRBV12-3/TRBV12-4,CASSFRAGNTIYF,TGTGCCAGCAGTTTCAGGGCTGGAAACACCATATATTTT
-,few,TRBJ1-2,TRBV28,CASSPTEGGGANYGYTF,TGTGCCAGCAGTCCCACCGAAGGAGGAGGAGCAAACTATGGCTACACCTTC
TRBD1,-,TRBJ1-6,TRBV9,CASSRDRGSPLHF,TGTGCCAGCAGCCGGGACAGGGGCTCACCCCTCCACTTT
TRBD2,-,TRBJ2-1,TRBV6-2/TRBV6-3,CASSYSRIAGVRFYNEQFF,TGTGCCAGCAGTTACTCGAGAATAGCGGGAGTCCGGTTCTACAATGAGCAGTTCTTC
-,few,TRBJ2-2,TRBV11-2,CASSLASGELFF,TGTGCCAGCAGCCTAGCGTCCGGGGAGCTGTTTTTT